These 29 T cell receptor beta chains were sequenced from one sample in a study of T cells in Graves' hyperthyroidism and ophthalmopathy. TCR beta CDR3 region amplification was performed from RNA transcripts. When the TCR CDR3 underwent first-round RT-PCR, the HTBI primer set was used. In TCRdb, the multiplex PCR reads were re-called with MiXCR into one record per CDR3 protein. The table lists 270,000 or so distinct CDR3 sequences, about 25% of them singletons. Input material: blood. The receptors derive from a man in his forties with Graves' hyperthyroidism that later progressed to Graves' ophthalmopathy.

This clonotype was picked up many times. V is TRBV29-1 and J is TRBJ2-7; tentative D call: TRBD1 (5 bases). The V gene lost 7 bases and the J gene lost 4 bases, with 17 bases spanning the gap. This CDR3 region has 13 residues. The germline V gene encodes CDR1 SQVTM and CDR2 ANQGSEA. For the CDR3, the DNA is TGCAGCGGGGGCGAAGGGGAACGGTACGAGCAGTACTTC. It yields the protein CSGGEGERYEQYF.

Turning to this clonotype: It may be a read error: a sequence one base away is much more abundant. V gene TRBV20-1 combines with J gene TRBJ2-7; 15 nucleotides match TRBD2. The germline gives CDR1 DFQATT, CDR2 SNEGSKA (reference sequence). The CDR3 length is 18 residues. The ends lost 3 bases at V and 7 bases at J; junction bases unmatched: 16. CDR3 in amino acids: CSASFRTSGRAHLVEQYF. DNA for the CDR3: TGCAGTGCTAGTTTTAGGACTAGCGGGAGGGCCCATCTAGTGGAGCAGTACTTC.

Ten or more counts support this clonotype. The rearrangement joins TRBV10-1 to TRBJ1-6; D is unclear. The V end lost 1 base, the J end lost 7 bases, and 8 bases lay between the germline ends. The CDR3 is made up of 14 amino acids. CDR1 is WNHNN, CDR2 SYGVQD, per germline (reference sequence). The chain's CDR3 is CASSELSANSPLHF. The CDR3 DNA sequence: TGCGCCAGCAGTGAGTTGTCGGCGAATTCACCCCTCCACTTT.

The table lists this clonotype with many counts. The chain uses TRBV5-1 and TRBJ2-7, with D maybe TRBD2 (6 bases). The CDR3 contains 16 residues. V lost 0 bases to trimming and J lost 2 bases, with 15 bases between them. The germline V gene encodes CDR1 SGHRS and CDR2 YFSETQ. The CDR3 here is CASSLVSSGPTYEQYF. DNA for the CDR3: TGCGCCAGCAGCTTGGTCAGTAGCGGACCTACCTACGAGCAGTACTTC. The full variable domain, with the rest looked up from reference TRBV5-1 and TRBJ2-7, is KAGVTQTPRYLIKTRGQQVTLSCSPISGHRSVSWYQQTPGQGLQFLFEYFSETQRNKGNFPGRFSGRQFSNSRSEMNVSTLELGDSALYLCASSLVSSGPTYEQYFGPGTRLTVT.

This clonotype appeared once. The chain uses TRBV20-1 and TRBJ1-1; no definite D call. V was shortened by 3 bases and J by 1 base, with 12 bases between the two germline ends. Germline lookup yields CDR1 DFQATT and CDR2 SNEGSKA (reference sequence). This CDR3 is built from 14 residues. The CDR3 DNA follows: TGCAGTGCTAGTACGCCAGCCCGGAACACTGAAGCTTTCTTT. It codes for CSASTPARNTEAFF.

This clonotype was seen ten or more times. The V call is TRBV5-5, the J call TRBJ1-5; 7 positions agree with TRBD1. CDR3 size: 15 residues. Germline CDR1 and CDR2: SGHKS and YYEKEE (reference sequence). V dropped 4 bases and J dropped 4; count of bases not matched to a gene: 8. DNA for the CDR3: TGTGCCAGCAGCCCCAACTCGGGACAGAATCAGCCCCAGCATTTT. It codes for CASSPNSGQNQPQHF. The complete variable domain, with remaining parts taken from reference TRBV5-5 and TRBJ1-5, reads DAGVTQSPTHLIKTRGQQVTLRCSPISGHKSVSWYQQVLGQGPQFIFQYYEKEERGRGNFPDRFSARQFPNYSSELNVNALLLGDSALYLCASSPNSGQNQPQHFGDGTRLSIL.

V is TRBV27 and J is TRBJ2-7, with D perhaps given as TRBD1 or TRBD2 (5 bases each). The CDR3 runs 14 residues. The germline V gene has CDR1 MNHEY and CDR2 SMNVEV (reference sequence). V was pared by 5 bases and J by 2 bases, with 13 bases between. The CDR3 sequence: CASSPGRKTYEQYF. CDR3 coding DNA: TGTGCCAGCAGTCCAGGGAGAAAGACCTACGAGCAGTACTTC.

This clonotype was recorded many times. The chain uses TRBV7-8 and TRBJ1-3, with unresolved D. Germline lookup yields CDR1 SGHVS and CDR2 FQNEAQ. The CDR3 is 17 amino acids. V was pared by 0 bases and J by 0 bases, with 12 bases between. The CDR3 loop reads CASSLALGWISGNTIYF. The CDR3 region has the DNA TGTGCCAGCAGCTTAGCGCTGGGGTGGATCTCTGGAAACACCATATATTTT. Complete variable domain (other parts from reference TRBV7-8 and TRBJ1-3): GAGVSQSPRYKVAKRGQDVALRCDPISGHVSLFWYQQALGQGPEFLTYFQNEAQLDKSGLPSDRFFAERPEGSVSTLKIQRTQQEDSAVYLCASSLALGWISGNTIYFGEGSWLTVV.

This clonotype showed up many times. The rearrangement links TRBV20-1 to TRBJ2-3; 8 bases line up with TRBD2. CDR1 is DFQATT, CDR2 SNEGSKA, per germline (reference sequence). The J segment lost 1 base and the V segment lost 0 bases, leaving 9 bases of the junction unmatched. The CDR3 sequence is 17 residues long. The CDR3 reads CSAREVPGGWGTDTQYF. The CDR3 DNA follows: TGCAGTGCTAGAGAGGTTCCGGGGGGGTGGGGCACAGATACGCAGTATTTT.

In this sample, this clonotype turned up many times. V and J are TRBV9 and TRBJ2-7, with 11 bases matching TRBD2. This CDR3 has 15 residues. The germline V gene encodes CDR1 SGDLS and CDR2 YYNGEE. With V trimmed by 0 bases and J by 2 bases, 1 base remained unmatched. The CDR3, as DNA: TGTGCCAGCAGCGTAGGTAGCGGGAGGGCCTACGAGCAGTACTTC. This gives the protein CASSVGSGRAYEQYF.

This clonotype was seen at least ten times. The chain uses TRBV7-8 and TRBJ1-5, with 10 bases identical to TRBD1. CDR1 and CDR2 from the germline V gene are SGHVS and FQNEAQ. V lost 5 bases and J lost 6; bases outside the gene matches: 7. The CDR3 totals 15 residues. The CDR3 loop reads CASSRRQGASQPQHF. The CDR3 DNA reads as TGTGCCAGCAGCCGCCGACAGGGGGCCTCTCAGCCCCAGCATTTT.

This chain links TRBV10-3 with TRBJ2-7, with D perhaps assigned TRBD1 or TRBD2 (6 bases each). V was pared by 7 bases and J by 5 bases, with 15 bases between. The CDR3 loop spans 13 amino acids. The germline V gene encodes CDR1 ENHRY and CDR2 SYGVKD. CDR3 in amino acids: CAINPGAPHEQYF. As DNA, the CDR3 is TGTGCCATCAATCCGGGGGCGCCCCACGAGCAGTACTTC.

This clonotype was picked up many times. The CDR3 here is CASESNTGELFF. CDR3 nucleotide sequence: TGTGCCAGCGAAAGTAACACCGGGGAGCTGTTTTTT. J is TRBJ2-2 and V is TRBV6-4; D is ambiguous. CDR1 and CDR2 from the germline V gene are MRHNA and SNTAGT. The V and J ends lost 8 bases and 2 bases respectively, with 6 bases between them. This CDR3 is 12 amino acids long.

This clonotype has ten or more counts. J is TRBJ2-5 and V is TRBV27; D not certain. The germline CDR1 and CDR2 sequences are MNHEY and SMNVEV (reference sequence). The V end lost 3 bases, the J end lost 4 bases, and 9 bases lay between the germline ends. The CDR3 runs to 13 residues. Here the CDR3 reads CASSFDAGETQYF. DNA for the CDR3: TGTGCCAGCAGTTTTGACGCAGGAGAGACCCAGTACTTC.

This clonotype was seen only a few times. V gene TRBV5-5 combines with J gene TRBJ2-7; TRBD2 is a possible D gene (7 bases). The CDR3 is 14 residues long. From germline, CDR1 is SGHKS and CDR2 YYEKEE (reference sequence). Trimming removed 1 base at V and 1 base at J, with 9 bases between. CDR3 bases: TGTGCCAGCAGCTTGAGGGGGGGATCCTACGAGCAGTACTTC. Encoded protein: CASSLRGGSYEQYF.

This clonotype was picked up many times. The chain carries TRBV7-3 and TRBJ2-5; TRBD2 aligns across 8 bases. Germline CDR1 reads SGHTA; CDR2 reads FQGTGA. V shed 0 bases, J shed 3 bases, and the junction held 3 bases outside the gene matches. This CDR3 contains 15 residues. The CDR3 is CASSLTGLEKETQYF. The CDR3 DNA is TGTGCCAGCAGCTTAACGGGACTAGAAAAAGAGACCCAGTACTTC.

The chain couples TRBV5-5 to TRBJ1-6; D gene unclear. This CDR3 spans 17 amino acids. CDR1 SGHKS and CDR2 YYEKEE come from the germline V gene (reference sequence). The V end lost 4 bases, the J end lost 9 bases, and 23 bases lay between the germline ends. CDR3 DNA sequence: TGTGCCAGCAGCGGTACCGGGAGCCGGACCCTTCGTTCACCCCTCCACTTT. This translates into CASSGTGSRTLRSPLHF.

This chain connects TRBV7-2 to TRBJ2-5, with a possible D match to TRBD1 (5 bases). With 0 bases removed from V and 4 bases from J, the gap between germline ends came to 12 bases. The V gene's germline CDR1 is SGHTA and CDR2 FQGNSA. CDR3 size: 15 residues. The CDR3: CASSLASAQGETQYF. The CDR3 coding sequence is TGTGCCAGCAGCTTAGCGTCCGCCCAGGGAGAGACCCAGTACTTC.

In this sample, this clonotype turned up once. The rearrangement links TRBV6-1 to TRBJ1-2; D is unresolved. Trimming shortened V by 0 bases and J by 7 bases, and 9 bases separated the two germline ends. This CDR3 spans 13 amino acids. Germline V CDR1 and CDR2: MNHNS, SASEGT. CDR3: CASSEAGLSGYTF. In DNA, the CDR3 is TGTGCCAGCAGTGAAGCCGGGCTTTCTGGCTACACCTTC.

Many counts were recorded for this clonotype. DNA of the CDR3: TGTGCCGCCGGAACCGGGGGTTCAAACACTGAAGCTTTCTTT. This sequence encodes CAAGTGGSNTEAFF. The chain is built from TRBV6-5 and TRBJ1-1; maybe TRBD1 (5 bases). The length of the CDR3 is 14 residues. V was pared by 11 bases and J by 2 bases, with 18 bases between. Germline CDR1 reads MNHEY; CDR2 reads SVGAGI.

The chain is built from TRBV27 and TRBJ1-2; maybe TRBD1 (5 bases). CDR3 size: 15 residues. The V gene's germline CDR1 is MNHEY and CDR2 SMNVEV (reference sequence). Trimming cost V 3 bases and J 6 bases, with 17 bases left between them. For the CDR3, the DNA is TGTGCCAGCAGTTTTGAAGCAGGGCCCGTAGATGGCTACACCTTC. It codes for CASSFEAGPVDGYTF.

The chain uses TRBV12-3 or TRBV12-4 and TRBJ2-5; unclear D gene. This CDR3 comprises 13 residues. Trimming cost V 4 bases and J 4 bases, with 10 bases left between them. CDR3 bases: TGTGCCAGCAGTTCAATTTTAGGAGAGACCCAGTACTTC. This gives the protein CASSSILGETQYF.

In this sample, this clonotype turned up many times. The chain uses TRBV20-1 and TRBJ2-4; 14 bases agree with TRBD2. After removal of 5 bases from V and 1 base from J, the junction contained 13 bases not matched to a gene. The CDR3 runs to 19 residues. Germline values: CDR1 DFQATT, CDR2 SNEGSKA (reference sequence). The CDR3 DNA sequence: TGCAGTGCTCTAAACTCCGGGACTAGCGGGAGAGGTGCCAAAAACATTCAGTACTTC. Protein product: CSALNSGTSGRGAKNIQYF.

This clonotype was detected a few times. CDR3 DNA sequence: TGTGCCAGAAGCCGGGACAGGGGGCCGTGCACTGAAGCTTTCTTT. This codes for CARSRDRGPCTEAFF. V usage is TRBV25-1 and J usage is TRBJ1-1, with 12 bases identical to TRBD1. V shed 9 bases, J shed 4 bases, and the junction held 9 bases outside the gene matches. Germline CDR1 MGHDK, CDR2 SYGVNS. The CDR3 consists of 15 residues.

The table lists this clonotype with many counts. The genes are TRBV6-5 and TRBJ2-5; D is undetermined. The germline gives CDR1 MNHEY, CDR2 SVGAGI. The CDR3 runs to 13 residues. V lost 9 bases and J 1 base, leaving 12 bases between the germline ends. The CDR3 protein is CASLRSLQETQYF. Here the CDR3 DNA reads TGTGCCAGTTTGCGGAGCCTCCAAGAGACCCAGTACTTC.

This clonotype has at least ten counts. The chain combines TRBV3-1 with TRBJ2-7; D is unresolved. This CDR3 contains 13 residues. V lost 1 base and J lost 4, with 8 bases in between. Germline-derived CDR1 and CDR2 are LGHDT and YNNKEL (reference sequence). The chain's CDR3 is CASSQGVGYEQYF. In DNA, the CDR3 is TGTGCCAGCAGCCAAGGGGTCGGTTACGAGCAGTACTTC.

This clonotype showed up many times. The chain couples TRBV7-9 to TRBJ1-2; weak D call: TRBD1 (5 bases). The V gene lost 3 bases and the J gene lost 4 bases, with 9 bases spanning the gap. The germline V gene encodes CDR1 SEHNR and CDR2 FQNEAQ (reference sequence). The CDR3 loop spans 13 amino acids. CDR3 in DNA: TGTGCCAGCAGCTTCGACAGTACCTATGGCTACACCTTC. Translated, it gives CASSFDSTYGYTF.

Many counts were recorded for this clonotype. The chain uses TRBV6-1 and TRBJ2-7, with D possibly matching TRBD2 (6 bases). In germline, CDR1 is MNHNS, CDR2 SASEGT. The CDR3 loop spans 15 amino acids. V was trimmed by 4 bases and J by 2 bases, leaving 15 bases between them. CDR3 nucleotide sequence: TGTGCCAGCAGTGCCGCGGGACCCGACACCTACGAGCAGTACTTC. Its translation is CASSAAGPDTYEQYF.

At least ten counts were recorded for this clonotype. This chain uses TRBV14 with TRBJ2-4; no firm D call. Trimming left V 0 bases short and J 9 bases short, with 12 bases between. The germline CDR1 and CDR2 sequences are SGHDN and FVKESK. The CDR3 covers 14 residues. Here the CDR3 DNA reads TGTGCCAGCAGCCAAGACGACATCCATCCCATTCAGTACTTC. Residues: CASSQDDIHPIQYF.